The next 32 T cell receptor beta chains were all read from a single sample in a study of cytomegalovirus exposure and HLA in healthy donors. The study ran its PCR with 60 Vbeta and 13 Jbeta primers. TCRdb's copy holds only in-frame clones and misses some; the assay was immunoSEQ multiplex PCR. Of roughly 260,000 clones in the sample, 80% to 90% are singletons; the top ten hold about 2%. Specimen: PBMCs. These receptors came from a middle-aged woman in good health and CMV-seropositive.

The chain is built from TRBV10-3 and TRBJ1-6; 8 bases match TRBD1. The V and J ends lost 2 bases and 7 bases, in that order; junction bases with no gene match: 4. The CDR3 runs 15 residues. Germline CDR1 is ENHRY and CDR2 is SYGVKD. CDR3 nucleotides: TGTGCCATCAGTGAGGGGTCAGGGGGCAATTCACCCCTCCACTTT. It yields the protein CAISEGSGGNSPLHF.

The rearrangement joins TRBV28 to TRBJ1-1; no reliable D call. This CDR3 contains 13 residues. CDR1 MDHEN and CDR2 SYDVKM come from the germline V gene. Trimming removed 2 bases from V and 10 bases from J, with 14 bases in between. The CDR3 bases are TGTGCCAGCAGTTTACCCTACCCCCCTGGAGCTTTCTTT. The encoded protein is CASSLPYPPGAFF.

The CDR3 here is CASSFLGQAKNQPQHF. The CDR3 nucleotides are TGTGCCAGCAGTTTCTTGGGGCAGGCGAAAAATCAGCCCCAGCATTTT. V usage is TRBV27 and J usage is TRBJ1-5; perhaps TRBD1 as D (5 bases). Trimming took off 3 bases at V and 4 bases at J, with 16 bases between the two ends. The CDR3 runs 16 residues. The germline gives CDR1 MNHEY, CDR2 SMNVEV (reference sequence).

The chain links TRBV6-5 to TRBJ1-5; the D is unclear. From germline, CDR1 is MNHEY and CDR2 SVGAGI. Trimming stripped 3 bases from V and 7 bases from J, with 13 bases between. This CDR3 region has 14 residues. As DNA, the CDR3 is TGTGCCAGCAGTTATAGCGGAGTTGGCCAGCCCCAGCATTTT. Translation: CASSYSGVGQPQHF.

This clone appeared a single time. The chain combines TRBV7-2 with TRBJ2-5; D is unresolved. Trimming shortened V by 6 bases and J by 4 bases, and 9 bases separated the two germline ends. Germline V CDR1 and CDR2: SGHTA, FQGNSA. This CDR3 region has 12 residues. Here the CDR3 reads CASSTSPETQYF. The CDR3 DNA reads TGTGCCAGCAGTACGAGCCCAGAGACCCAGTACTTC.

V is TRBV5-6 and J is TRBJ2-5, with a possible D match to TRBD2 (6 bases). Germline V gene lookup returns CDR1 SGHDT and CDR2 YYEEEE. This CDR3 comprises 14 residues. Trimming left V 0 bases short and J 1 base short, with 7 bases between. The CDR3 protein is CASSLGGVQETQYF. In DNA form, the CDR3 reads TGTGCCAGCAGCTTGGGGGGGGTCCAAGAGACCCAGTACTTC.

For this clone: An end of the junction does not agree with germline; a read error may underlie this. The chain links TRBV7-9 to TRBJ1-5, with 10 bases fitting TRBD1. The CDR3 is made up of 17 amino acids. Germline V gene sequence: CDR1 SEHNR, CDR2 FQNEAQ (reference sequence). CDR3 in amino acids: CSSSSMGGTGDNQPQHF. As DNA, the CDR3 is TGTTCCAGCAGCTCAATGGGCGGGACAGGGGATAACCAGCCCCAGCATTTT.

J is TRBJ1-1 and V is TRBV4-2; TRBD1 is a possible D gene (5 bases). Trimming removed 3 bases from V and 0 bases from J, with 17 bases in between. CDR1 is LGHNA and CDR2 is YNFKEQ in the germline V gene. This CDR3 contains 17 residues. The CDR3 loop is CASSHGQGHEMNTEAFF. The CDR3 DNA sequence: TGTGCCAGCAGCCACGGTCAGGGCCATGAAATGAACACTGAAGCTTTCTTT.

The gene calls are TRBV28 and TRBJ1-4, with D maybe TRBD1 (5 bases). With 5 bases removed from V and 0 bases from J, the gap between germline ends came to 10 bases. The V gene's germline CDR1 is MDHEN and CDR2 SYDVKM. CDR3 length: 15 residues. CDR3 protein: CASSGGDPTNEKLFF. The CDR3 coding sequence is TGTGCCAGCAGTGGAGGGGATCCAACTAATGAAAAACTGTTTTTT.

CDR3 protein: CAWRPGQWASNEQFF. CDR3 DNA: TGTGCCTGGAGGCCAGGACAGTGGGCTAGTAATGAGCAGTTCTTC. V usage is TRBV30 and J usage is TRBJ2-1, with TRBD1 as a possible D gene (6 bases). The V gene lost 3 bases and the J gene lost 7 bases, with 19 bases spanning the gap. Germline CDR1 GTSNPN, CDR2 SVGIG (reference sequence). The CDR3 loop spans 15 amino acids.

The genes are TRBV28 and TRBJ2-7, with TRBD1 matching over 9 bases. The CDR3 length is 14 residues. V trimming: 7 bases; J trimming: 6 bases; junction bases outside the gene matches: 10. CDR1 is MDHEN and CDR2 is SYDVKM in the germline V gene. CDR3 sequence (DNA): TGTGCCAGCACCCCCCGGGACAGGGTGAGCGAGCAGTACTTC. Protein sequence: CASTPRDRVSEQYF.

Only a few counts were recorded for this clone. The chain is built from TRBV30 and TRBJ2-1, with 7 bases fitting TRBD1. V lost 5 bases to trimming and J lost 4 bases; unmatched junction nucleotides: 8. The CDR3 covers 14 residues. In germline, CDR1 is GTSNPN, CDR2 SVGIG (reference sequence). CDR3 coding DNA: TGTGCCTGGGCCCGGGACAGTTCTTACAATGAGCAGTTCTTC. This gives the protein CAWARDSSYNEQFF.

This clone occurred a few times. The chain employs TRBV10-3 and TRBJ2-7; 8 bases agree with TRBD1. This CDR3 is built from 12 residues. Looked up from germline, CDR1 is ENHRY and CDR2 is SYGVKD. The V and J ends lost 9 bases and 4 bases, in that order; junction bases with no gene match: 5. The CDR3 reads CAMADRGYEQYF. Here the CDR3 DNA reads TGTGCCATGGCCGACAGGGGTTACGAGCAGTACTTC.

This chain uses TRBV11-2 with TRBJ2-3; D is undetermined. V lost 4 bases and J lost 4, with 9 bases in between. This CDR3 contains 13 residues. The germline V gene encodes CDR1 SGHAT and CDR2 FQNNGV. CDR3 DNA: TGTGCCAGCAGCTCAGACCCTTCAGATACGCAGTATTTT. It translates to CASSSDPSDTQYF.

The chain is built from TRBV5-1 and TRBJ1-6, with 7 positions matching TRBD1. The length of the CDR3 is 18 residues. CDR1 is SGHRS, CDR2 YFSETQ, per germline. With V trimmed by 4 bases and J by 0 bases, 10 bases remained unmatched. The CDR3 region is CASSLHPDRSSYNSPLHF. The DNA for the CDR3 is TGCGCCAGCAGCCTCCACCCGGACAGGAGCTCCTATAATTCACCCCTCCACTTT. Looking up the rest from reference TRBV5-1 and TRBJ1-6 gives the full variable domain: KAGVTQTPRYLIKTRGQQVTLSCSPISGHRSVSWYQQTPGQGLQFLFEYFSETQRNKGNFPGRFSGRQFSNSRSEMNVSTLELGDSALYLCASSLHPDRSSYNSPLHFGNGTRLTVT.

This sequence joins TRBV7-6 and TRBJ2-3; 7 positions match TRBD1. V shed 1 base, J shed 6 bases, and the junction held 10 bases outside the gene matches. The CDR3 is made up of 16 amino acids. The germline CDR1 and CDR2 sequences are SGHVS and FNYEAQ. CDR3 nucleotides: TGTGCCAGCAGCTTAGGAGACAGGGCGAGGTTGGATACGCAGTATTTT. Residues: CASSLGDRARLDTQYF.

This clone has a handful of counts. This rearrangement joins TRBV29-1 to TRBJ2-6; 7 positions agree with TRBD1. CDR1 and CDR2 from the germline V gene are SQVTM and ANQGSEA. There are 15 residues in the CDR3. Trimming removed 5 bases from V and 0 bases from J; junction bases left unmatched: 4. The DNA for the CDR3 is TGCAGCGTTAGTACAGGGGTCTCTGGGGCCAACGTCCTGACTTTC. Translation gives CSVSTGVSGANVLTF. Supplemented by reference TRBV29-1 and TRBJ2-6, the full variable domain reads SAVISQKPSRDICQRGTSLTIQCQVDSQVTMMFWYRQQPGQSLTLIATANQGSEATYESGFVIDKFPISRPNLTFSTLTVSNMSPEDSSIYLCSVSTGVSGANVLTFGAGSRLTVL.

V usage is TRBV7-2 and J usage is TRBJ2-1; 9 nucleotides match TRBD2. The CDR3 length is 16 residues. CDR1 and CDR2 from the germline V gene are SGHTA and FQGNSA. J was trimmed by 7 bases and V by 5 bases; bases with no gene match: 12. CDR3 loop: CASSRVLAGRGNEQFF. CDR3 nucleotides: TGTGCCAGCAGCCGGGTCCTAGCGGGAAGGGGGAATGAGCAGTTCTTC. The variable domain in full, with the rest retrieved from reference TRBV7-2 and TRBJ2-1, is GAGVSQSPSNKVTEKGKDVELRCDPISGHTALYWYRQSLGQGLEFLIYFQGNSAPDKSGLPSDRFSAERTGGSVSTLTIQRTQQEDSAVYLCASSRVLAGRGNEQFFGPGTRLTVL.

V usage is TRBV5-1 and J usage is TRBJ1-5; D not resolved. Trimming removed 1 base from V and 4 bases from J, with 6 bases in between. This CDR3 is 13 amino acids long. Looked up from germline, CDR1 is SGHRS and CDR2 is YFSETQ. In DNA form, the CDR3 reads TGCGCCAGCAGCTTGACCACTAATCAGCCCCAGCATTTT. It codes for CASSLTTNQPQHF.

This clone was counted a single time. This CDR3 reads CASSLSAGGTDTQYF. The CDR3 DNA reads as TGTGCCAGCAGCTTATCGGCGGGAGGGACAGATACGCAGTATTTT. This chain connects TRBV7-3 to TRBJ2-3; 9 nucleotides line up with TRBD2. The CDR3 runs 15 residues. J lost 3 bases, V lost 2 bases, and 3 bases had no gene match. The germline gives CDR1 SGHTA, CDR2 FQGTGA.

This sequence joins TRBV10-3 and TRBJ2-3; TRBD2 matches 9 bases. Germline V gene sequence: CDR1 ENHRY, CDR2 SYGVKD. This CDR3 is built from 16 residues. V was clipped by 6 bases and J by 5 bases; unmatched bases: 12. CDR3 coding DNA: TGTGCCATCAGCCCCGGGGCGGGAGGGCCCGGAGATACGCAGTATTTT. Protein sequence: CAISPGAGGPGDTQYF.

The rearrangement joins TRBV30 to TRBJ2-3; D is perhaps TRBD1 (5 bases). CDR3 size: 18 residues. Deletions cut 2 bases from V and 0 bases from J, with 21 bases between. Per the germline V gene, CDR1 is GTSNPN and CDR2 is SVGIG (reference sequence). The CDR3 reads CAWSRYVVAGSSTDTQYF. Written as DNA, the CDR3 is TGTGCCTGGAGTCGTTATGTGGTGGCAGGGTCTAGCACAGATACGCAGTATTTT.

This clone was counted between two and nine times. The rearrangement links TRBV7-2 to TRBJ2-5, with 7 bases that match TRBD2. Germline-derived CDR1 and CDR2 are SGHTA and FQGNSA. Trimming took 5 bases from V and 5 from J; bases not matched to a gene: 5. This CDR3 spans 13 amino acids. CDR3 residues: CASSRGAGETQYF. The CDR3 region has the DNA TGTGCCAGCAGCCGCGGAGCGGGGGAGACCCAGTACTTC.

The chain couples TRBV19 to TRBJ1-5, with 10 bases lining up with TRBD1. The V segment lost 7 bases and the J segment 2 bases; nucleotides outside the gene matches: 8. Germline CDR1 is LNHDA and CDR2 is SQIVND (reference sequence). The CDR3 has 16 amino acids. The CDR3 sequence is CASMDRGILGNQPQHF. CDR3 in DNA: TGTGCCAGTATGGACAGGGGGATTCTCGGCAATCAGCCCCAGCATTTT.

V and J are TRBV10-3 and TRBJ2-5; D is possibly TRBD2 (7 bases). The DNA end favors TRBJ2-7, so the J call may be wrong. This CDR3 has 15 residues. Germline assignment: CDR1 ENHRY and CDR2 SYGVKD. This chain's CDR3 is CAIMRGAGEGYEQYF. The CDR3 DNA reads TGTGCCATCATGAGGGGGGCGGGAGAGGGCTACGAGCAGTACTTC.

The rearrangement joins TRBV7-2 to TRBJ1-4, with no clear D. Deletions cut 4 bases from V and 8 bases from J, with 17 bases between. CDR3 size: 15 residues. The germline gives CDR1 SGHTA, CDR2 FQGNSA. The DNA of the CDR3 is TGTGCCAGCAGCTCCCGACGAACGGGTCGGGAAAAACTGTTTTTT. Protein: CASSSRRTGREKLFF.

This clone showed up just once. CDR3 loop: CASSQGTSGTNEQFF. For the CDR3, the DNA is TGTGCCAGCAGCCAGGGGACTAGCGGGACGAATGAGCAGTTCTTC. V and J are TRBV5-6 and TRBJ2-1, with TRBD2 matching over 13 bases. Germline V gives CDR1 SGHDT, CDR2 YYEEEE. Trimming cost V 4 bases and J 7 bases; bases outside gene matches: 5. The CDR3 consists of 15 residues. Full variable domain (rest looked up from reference TRBV5-6 and TRBJ2-1): DAGVTQSPTHLIKTRGQQVTLRCSPKSGHDTVSWYQQALGQGPQFIFQYYEEEERQRGNFPDRFSGHQFPNYSSELNVNALLLGDSALYLCASSQGTSGTNEQFFGPGTRLTVL.

The chain uses TRBV19 and TRBJ1-2; 9 positions match TRBD1. In germline, CDR1 is LNHDA, CDR2 SQIVND (reference sequence). This CDR3 is 16 amino acids long. Trimming cost V 3 bases and J 3 bases; bases outside gene matches: 8. The CDR3 is CASSIPGTGQDYGYTF. The CDR3 DNA reads as TGTGCCAGTAGTATTCCCGGGACAGGGCAAGACTATGGCTACACCTTC.

A remark on this clone: The DNA is left out, because the CDR3 cannot be placed on it with certainty; the CDR3 is given as TCRdb lists it. This chain's CDR3 is CASLPFQGAVHLRFGGLYTF. The chain recombines TRBV9 with TRBJ1-2; the table's D call, TRBD1, has no DNA check behind it. Germline V gene data show CDR1 as SGDLS and CDR2 as YYNGEE. The CDR3 totals 20 residues, both ends included.

The chain is built from TRBV9 and TRBJ1-1; 8 bases match TRBD1. CDR3 length equals 13 residues. CDR1 and CDR2 (germline): SGDLS, YYNGEE. Losses at the gene ends were 0 bases for V and 9 bases for J; bases not matched to a gene: 4. CDR3 coding DNA: TGTGCCAGCAGCGTAGGGGCAGGGGGCAAAGCTTTCTTT. It specifies CASSVGAGGKAFF.

This clone was found a few times. For the CDR3, the DNA is TGTGCTAGTGGTTTGGGGGGAGCTAGCACAGATACGCAGTATTTT. It codes for CASGLGGASTDTQYF. The chain combines TRBV12-5 with TRBJ2-3; maybe TRBD2 (5 bases). Deletions cut 1 base from V and 0 bases from J, with 8 bases between. The CDR3 extends over 15 amino acids. The germline V gene has CDR1 LGHNT and CDR2 FRNRAP.

The chain recombines TRBV28 with TRBJ2-3; D possibly corresponds to TRBD1 (5 bases). CDR3 size: 14 residues. Between the trimmed V and J ends, which lost 1 base and 2 bases, there was a span of 7 bases. Per germline, CDR1 MDHEN and CDR2 SYDVKM. CDR3 region: CASSLSGNTDTQYF. The CDR3 nucleotides are TGTGCCAGCAGTTTATCAGGGAACACAGATACGCAGTATTTT.